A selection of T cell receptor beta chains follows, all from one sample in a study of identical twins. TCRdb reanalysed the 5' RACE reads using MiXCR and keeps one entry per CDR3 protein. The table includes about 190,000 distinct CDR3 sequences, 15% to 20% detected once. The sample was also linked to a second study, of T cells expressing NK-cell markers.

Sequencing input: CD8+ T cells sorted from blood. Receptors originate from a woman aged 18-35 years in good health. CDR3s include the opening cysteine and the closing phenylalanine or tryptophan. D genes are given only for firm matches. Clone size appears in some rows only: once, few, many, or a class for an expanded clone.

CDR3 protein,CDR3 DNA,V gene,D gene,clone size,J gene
CASSLVGNLAGGPIYDEQFF,TGCGCCAGCAGCTTGGTGGGGAACCTAGCGGGAGGGCCGATATATGATGAGCAGTTCTTC,TRBV5-1,TRBD2,once,TRBJ2-1
CSVVVAEAFF,TGCAGCGTTGTAGTCGCTGAAGCTTTCTTT,TRBV29-1,-,-,TRBJ1-1
CASSLVQGTSYEQYF,TGTGCCAGCAGCTTAGTACAGGGGACCTCCTACGAGCAGTACTTC,TRBV11-2,TRBD1,few,TRBJ2-7
CASSFEGLTEAFF,TGTGCCAGCAGTTTTGAAGGACTCACTGAAGCTTTCTTT,TRBV12-3/TRBV12-4,-,-,TRBJ1-1
CASREGQDRTYEQYF,TGTGCCAGCAGGGAGGGACAGGACCGGACCTACGAGCAGTACTTC,TRBV5-5,TRBD1,-,TRBJ2-7
CASRPEGYGRTDTQYF,TGTGCCAGCAGACCAGAGGGGTACGGGCGCACAGATACGCAGTATTTT,TRBV12-3/TRBV12-4,-,few,TRBJ2-3
CASSHNTEAFF,TGTGCCAGCAGTCATAACACTGAAGCTTTCTTT,TRBV12-3/TRBV12-4,-,many,TRBJ1-1
CATSSEDTGELFF,TGTGCCACCAGCAGCGAAGACACCGGGGAGCTGTTTTTT,TRBV15,-,-,TRBJ2-2
CASSIVTEGEELFF,TGTGCCAGTAGTATCGTGACAGAGGGAGAGGAGCTGTTTTTT,TRBV19,-,few,TRBJ2-2
CASSSSLAGDAGTQYF,TGCGCCAGCAGCTCGAGTCTAGCGGGAGACGCCGGCACGCAGTATTTT,TRBV5-1,TRBD2,few,TRBJ2-3
CATSSRVNNSPLHF,TGTGCCACCAGCAGCAGGGTAAACAATTCACCCCTCCACTTT,TRBV15,-,many,TRBJ1-6
CASSRSGRDEQYF,TGCGCCAGCAGCCGATCGGGACGCGACGAGCAGTACTTC,TRBV5-1,-,few,TRBJ2-7
CASSSGLEDTQYF,TGCGCCAGCAGCTCGGGACTAGAAGATACGCAGTATTTT,TRBV5-1,TRBD2,-,TRBJ2-3
CASSSYGTPNEQFF,TGCGCCAGCAGCTCCTACGGGACGCCAAATGAGCAGTTCTTC,TRBV5-1,-,few,TRBJ2-1
CASSSTSGSMDTQYF,TGTGCCAGCAGTTCCACTAGCGGGAGTATGGATACGCAGTATTTT,TRBV6-5,TRBD2,few,TRBJ2-3
CASSWGRDTDTQYF,TGTGCCAGCAGTTGGGGGAGAGACACAGATACGCAGTATTTT,TRBV12-3/TRBV12-4,-,-,TRBJ2-3
CASSLRGPNEQYF,TGTGCCAGCAGCCTTCGAGGCCCCAACGAGCAGTACTTC,TRBV11-3,-,-,TRBJ2-7
CRVYGGFGNEQFF,TGCAGGGTGTACGGGGGTTTCGGGAATGAGCAGTTCTTC,TRBV20-1,-,many,TRBJ2-1
CASSWSYNEQFF,TGTGCCAGCAGTTGGTCCTACAATGAGCAGTTCTTC,TRBV12-3/TRBV12-4,-,many,TRBJ2-1
CASSQASWGYTF,TGTGCCAGCAGCCAAGCAAGCTGGGGCTACACCTTC,TRBV4-2,-,few,TRBJ1-2
CSVIGTATKNIQYF,TGCAGCGTTATCGGGACAGCAACCAAAAACATTCAGTACTTC,TRBV29-1,TRBD1,-,TRBJ2-4
CSARAGYQPQHF,TGCAGTGCTAGAGCGGGCTATCAGCCCCAGCATTTT,TRBV20-1,-,-,TRBJ1-5
CASSVAASTSYNEQFF,TGTGCCAGCAGCGTAGCTGCCAGTACATCCTACAATGAGCAGTTCTTC,TRBV9,-,-,TRBJ2-1
CAWSVSRAGKQYF,TGTGCCTGGAGTGTTTCCAGGGCCGGTAAGCAGTACTTC,TRBV30,-,many,TRBJ2-7
CASTLNSEQYF,TGTGCCAGCACCCTTAACAGCGAGCAGTACTTC,TRBV12-3/TRBV12-4,-,few,TRBJ2-7
CATSLQDTQYF,TGTGCCACCAGCCTTCAGGATACGCAGTATTTT,TRBV15,-,-,TRBJ2-3
CASSAGRVGAVNTEAFF,TGTGCCAGCAGCGCCGGCCGTGTTGGGGCGGTGAACACTGAAGCTTTCTTT,TRBV9,-,-,TRBJ1-1
CASRDSGGNYGYTF,TGTGCCAGCCGCGATTCAGGGGGCAACTATGGCTACACCTTC,TRBV2,TRBD1,few,TRBJ1-2
CASSSDPFEQYF,TGTGCCAGCAGCTCAGATCCCTTCGAGCAGTACTTC,TRBV5-6,-,-,TRBJ2-7
CSVEIPGGSYEQYF,TGCAGCGTTGAAATTCCAGGGGGCTCCTACGAGCAGTACTTC,TRBV29-1,TRBD1,-,TRBJ2-7
CASSQFTGDRSSYEQYF,TGTGCCAGCAGCCAGTTCACCGGGGACAGAAGCTCCTACGAGCAGTACTTC,TRBV7-6,TRBD1,many,TRBJ2-7
CASSSDSNYGYTF,TGTGCCAGCAGTTCTGACAGTAACTATGGCTACACCTTC,TRBV5-5,-,-,TRBJ1-2
CSVEGLGTGSPHEQYF,TGCAGCGTTGAAGGCCTCGGGACAGGGAGTCCTCACGAGCAGTACTTC,TRBV29-1,TRBD1,few,TRBJ2-7
CASSKDSYYGYTF,TGTGCCAGCAGCAAAGACAGCTACTATGGCTACACCTTC,TRBV21-1,-,-,TRBJ1-2
CASSSRDTDTQYF,TGTGCCAGCAGTTCCCGGGACACAGATACGCAGTATTTT,TRBV6-2/TRBV6-3,-,-,TRBJ2-3
CASSTPGQGKVTQYF,TGTGCCAGCAGCACGCCTGGTCAAGGGAAGGTGACCCAGTACTTC,TRBV6-2/TRBV6-3,-,-,TRBJ2-5
CASSPPGQGTSGANVLTF,TGTGCCAGCAGCCCGCCAGGACAGGGGACGTCTGGGGCCAACGTCCTGACTTTC,TRBV11-1,TRBD1,once,TRBJ2-6
CASSRVGGEQFF,TGTGCCAGCAGTCGGGTCGGGGGGGAGCAGTTCTTC,TRBV6-1,TRBD2,few,TRBJ2-1
CASSFEGYGVTEAFF,TGTGCCAGCAGTTTCGAGGGTTACGGAGTGACTGAAGCTTTCTTT,TRBV12-3/TRBV12-4,-,many,TRBJ1-1
CASSQVASGGYEQYF,TGCGCCAGCAGCCAAGTCGCCAGCGGAGGCTACGAGCAGTACTTC,TRBV4-1,-,-,TRBJ2-7
CASSLGVTTYEQYF,TGTGCCAGCAGCTTGGGGGTCACCACCTACGAGCAGTACTTC,TRBV5-6,-,few,TRBJ2-7
CATGGEGTEAFF,TGCGCCACAGGGGGCGAGGGCACTGAAGCTTTCTTT,TRBV5-1,TRBD1,-,TRBJ1-1
CAWSTGNSYEQYF,TGTGCCTGGAGCACGGGGAATTCCTACGAGCAGTACTTC,TRBV30,-,once,TRBJ2-7